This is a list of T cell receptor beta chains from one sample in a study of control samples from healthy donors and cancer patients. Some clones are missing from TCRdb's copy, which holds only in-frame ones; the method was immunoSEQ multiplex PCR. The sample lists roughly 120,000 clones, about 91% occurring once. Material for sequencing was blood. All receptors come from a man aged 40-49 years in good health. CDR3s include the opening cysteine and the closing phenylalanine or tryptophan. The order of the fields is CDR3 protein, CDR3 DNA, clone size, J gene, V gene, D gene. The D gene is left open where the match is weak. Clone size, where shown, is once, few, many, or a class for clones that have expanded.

CASSLDGQGARDYGYTF | TGTGCCAGCAGCTTAGACGGACAGGGGGCGCGTGACTATGGCTACACCTTC | . | TRBJ1-2 | TRBV7-9 | TRBD1
CASSETGRDGYTF | TGTGCCAGCAGTGAAACAGGGCGGGACGGCTACACCTTC | . | TRBJ1-2 | TRBV6-1 | .
CASSQSVRATEAFF | TGTGCCAGCAGCCAATCTGTCAGGGCGACTGAAGCTTTCTTT | . | TRBJ1-1 | TRBV3-1/TRBV3-2 | .
CASSLRTSAVETQYF | TGTGCCAGCAGCCTCAGGACTAGCGCTGTTGAGACCCAGTACTTC | once | TRBJ2-5 | TRBV14 | TRBD2
CASSLAGLGGYGYTF | TGTGCCAGCAGCTTAGCTGGGCTCGGGGGCTATGGCTACACCTTC | . | TRBJ1-2 | TRBV7-8 | .
CASSLSGQQNTEAFF | TGCGCCAGCAGCCTATCCGGACAGCAAAACACTGAAGCTTTCTTT | once | TRBJ1-1 | TRBV5-1 | .
CASSQGLAAEKLFF | TGTGCCAGCAGCCAGGGACTGGCGGCCGAAAAACTGTTTTTT | . | TRBJ1-4 | TRBV11-2 | .
CASSLWDPEQFF | TGTGCCAGCAGTCTTTGGGACCCCGAGCAGTTCTTC | . | TRBJ2-1 | TRBV12-3/TRBV12-4 | .
CASTLTGRNTEAFF | TGTGCCAGTACCCTAACAGGGAGGAACACTGAAGCTTTCTTT | . | TRBJ1-1 | TRBV19 | .
CASSSNWETQYF | TGTGCCAGCAGCTCCAACTGGGAGACCCAGTACTTC | once | TRBJ2-5 | TRBV11-3 | .
CASTRDGGYEQYF | TGTGCCAGCACCCGGGACGGGGGCTACGAGCAGTACTTC | few | TRBJ2-7 | TRBV3-1/TRBV3-2 | .
CASSPQGAYEQYF | TGTGCCAGCAGCCCACAGGGAGCCTACGAGCAGTACTTC | few | TRBJ2-7 | TRBV9 | .
CASSSRSGQGAGSPLHF | TGCGCCAGCAGTTCACGATCTGGACAGGGGGCCGGGTCACCCCTCCACTTT | few | TRBJ1-6 | TRBV5-1 | TRBD1
CASSGGGSNQPQHF | TGTGCCAGCAGCGGCGGAGGGAGCAATCAGCCCCAGCATTTT | . | TRBJ1-5 | TRBV5-6 | .
CASSQERVWSPLHF | TGCGCCAGCAGCCAAGAACGGGTATGGTCACCCCTCCACTTT | . | TRBJ1-6 | TRBV4-1 | .
CASSSAPPFGYTF | TGTGCCAGCAGTTCTGCCCCTCCATTTGGCTACACCTTC | . | TRBJ1-2 | TRBV12-3/TRBV12-4 | .
CASRMTSLGTDTQYF | TGTGCCAGCAGGATGACTAGTTTGGGCACAGATACGCAGTATTTT | . | TRBJ2-3 | TRBV6-5 | .
CASSYTGPSSGNTIYF | TGTGCCAGCAGTTACACGGGACCGAGCTCTGGAAACACCATATATTTT | . | TRBJ1-3 | TRBV6-2/TRBV6-3 | .
CASSQGTSGSVLSTDTQYF | TGTGCCAGCAGCCAAGGGACTAGCGGGAGCGTCTTAAGCACAGATACGCAGTATTTT | . | TRBJ2-3 | TRBV3-1/TRBV3-2 | TRBD2
CASSPPGFSPKGGYTF | TGCGCCAGCAGTCCTCCGGGCTTCTCTCCTAAGGGGGGCTACACCTTC | once | TRBJ1-2 | TRBV10-2 | .
CASSVNQGSGANVLTF | TGTGCCAGCAGTGTCAACCAGGGCTCTGGGGCCAACGTCCTGACTTTC | . | TRBJ2-6 | TRBV27 | .
CAISTQDTEAFF | TGTGCCATCAGTACCCAGGACACTGAAGCTTTCTTT | . | TRBJ1-1 | TRBV10-3 | .
CASSFKYEQYF | TGTGCCAGCAGTTTTAAATACGAGCAGTACTTC | once | TRBJ2-7 | TRBV28 | .
CASSLQGGQSTDTQYF | TGCGCCAGCAGCTTACAAGGGGGGCAAAGCACAGATACGCAGTATTTT | . | TRBJ2-3 | TRBV5-1 | .
CASSVDAHTEAFF | TGTGCCAGCAGTGTTGACGCTCACACTGAAGCTTTCTTT | . | TRBJ1-1 | TRBV12-3/TRBV12-4 | .
CASSVGGQGGYNEQFF | TGTGCCAGCAGCGTAGGGGGACAGGGAGGCTACAATGAGCAGTTCTTC | . | TRBJ2-1 | TRBV9 | TRBD1
CASSYLGRGSYNEQFF | TGTGCCAGCAGCTATTTGGGGAGGGGTTCCTACAATGAGCAGTTCTTC | once | TRBJ2-1 | TRBV9 | TRBD2
CASSETGGRGELFF | TGTGCCAGCAGTGAGACAGGGGGGAGAGGGGAGCTGTTTTTT | . | TRBJ2-2 | TRBV6-6 | TRBD1
CATSETDRGDNQPQHF | TGTGCCACCAGTGAGACGGACAGGGGGGACAATCAGCCCCAGCATTTT | . | TRBJ1-5 | TRBV24-1 | TRBD1
CASSQGRANNSPLHF | TGTGCCAGCAGCCAGGGCAGGGCAAATAATTCACCCCTCCACTTT | . | TRBJ1-6 | TRBV14 | .
CASSEGLAGGGETQYF | TGCGCCAGCAGTGAGGGTCTAGCGGGGGGGGGAGAGACCCAGTACTTC | . | TRBJ2-5 | TRBV10-2 | TRBD2
CASRGQGALNGYTF | TGCGCCAGCAGAGGGCAGGGGGCTTTGAATGGCTACACCTTC | . | TRBJ1-2 | TRBV10-1 | TRBD1
CASSAPGGSYNEQFF | TGTGCCAGCAGCGCGCCAGGAGGATCCTACAATGAGCAGTTCTTC | . | TRBJ2-1 | TRBV9 | .
CASRGQNTEAFF | TGCGCCAGCAGAGGACAAAACACTGAAGCTTTCTTT | once | TRBJ1-1 | TRBV10-2 | .
CAWSGTESYNEQFF | TGTGCCTGGAGTGGGACAGAATCCTACAATGAGCAGTTCTTC | . | TRBJ2-1 | TRBV30 | .
CASSGTGRLETQYF | TGCGCCAGCAGCGGAACAGGGAGGTTAGAGACCCAGTACTTC | once | TRBJ2-5 | TRBV5-1 | .
CASSLQGGDTEAFF | TGTGCCAGCAGCTTGCAAGGAGGAGACACTGAAGCTTTCTTT | . | TRBJ1-1 | TRBV5-6 | .
CASSVRGQGPSYEQYF | TGTGCCAGCAGCGTACGGGGACAGGGTCCCTCCTACGAGCAGTACTTC | . | TRBJ2-7 | TRBV9 | TRBD1
CASSPPVREFF | TGTGCCAGCAGCCCCCCGGTGCGCGAGTTCTTC | . | TRBJ2-1 | TRBV6-5 | .
CASSVRGGQTTGDTQYF | TGTGCCAGCAGCGTACGAGGAGGGCAGACCACCGGAGATACGCAGTATTTT | . | TRBJ2-3 | TRBV9 | .
CASSGAGAITDTQYF | TGTGCCAGTAGTGGCGCGGGGGCCATCACAGATACGCAGTATTTT | few | TRBJ2-3 | TRBV19 | .
CASSLGQTQGAHEQYF | TGTGCCAGCAGCTTAGGTCAAACACAGGGGGCTCACGAGCAGTACTTC | once | TRBJ2-7 | TRBV11-3 | TRBD1
CASSQPGRKETQYF | TGTGCCAGCAGTCAACCGGGACGAAAAGAGACCCAGTACTTC | once | TRBJ2-5 | TRBV6-2/TRBV6-3 | .
CASSLAPSDYNEQFF | TGCGCCAGCAGCCTAGCCCCTAGTGACTACAATGAGCAGTTCTTC | . | TRBJ2-1 | TRBV5-1 | .
CSVEAGGREKLFF | TGCAGCGTTGAAGCAGGGGGCAGGGAAAAACTGTTTTTT | . | TRBJ1-4 | TRBV29-1 | TRBD1
CASRASGGAEQYF | TGTGCCAGCAGAGCTAGCGGGGGGGCCGAGCAGTACTTC | . | TRBJ2-7 | TRBV12-3/TRBV12-4 | TRBD2
CASSRGQPNTGELFF | TGCGCCAGCAGCCGGGGACAACCCAACACCGGGGAGCTGTTTTTT | . | TRBJ2-2 | TRBV4-1 | .
CASSPKTYEQYF | TGTGCCAGCTCACCAAAAACCTACGAGCAGTACTTC | . | TRBJ2-7 | TRBV18 | .
CASSDLGESYGYTF | TGTGCCAGCAGTGACTTGGGGGAGAGCTATGGCTACACCTTC | once | TRBJ1-2 | TRBV25-1 | .
CASSLEHNNYGYTF | TGTGCCAGCAGCTTAGAGCACAACAACTATGGCTACACCTTC | . | TRBJ1-2 | TRBV7-2 | .
CASSLLRGAPTGELFF | TGTGCCAGCAGCTTGTTGCGGGGGGCCCCCACCGGGGAGCTGTTTTTT | . | TRBJ2-2 | TRBV7-2 | TRBD2
CASSKGQGGRGNQPQHF | TGTGCCAGCAGTAAGGGACAGGGTGGTCGAGGCAATCAGCCCCAGCATTTT | . | TRBJ1-5 | TRBV27 | TRBD1
CASSLGDSSGNTIYF | TGTGCCAGCAGCTTGGGGGACAGCTCTGGAAACACCATATATTTT | . | TRBJ1-3 | TRBV7-2 | TRBD1
CASSLFVNTGELFF | TGTGCCAGCAGTTTGTTTGTGAACACCGGGGAGCTGTTTTTT | few | TRBJ2-2 | TRBV27 | .
CASSRRGLNTEAFF | TGTGCCAGCAGCCGACGGGGGCTGAACACTGAAGCTTTCTTT | . | TRBJ1-1 | TRBV6-5 | .